Following are 2 T cell receptor beta chains from one sample sequenced in a study of CD8+ T cells in alopecia areata. RNA was isolated and reverse transcribed to cDNA, the sequencing template. TCRdb's table, derived via immunoSEQ multiplex PCR, lists solely in-frame clones and lacks some. Here the sample spans under 350,000 clones, roughly 64% being singletons. The treatment was: oral pan-JAK inhibitor, 5-10 mg twice daily. The sample was CD4+ T cells sorted from blood, taken at week 24, from a patient treated with tofacitinib. The receptors shown here come from a human donor with alopecia areata.

This chain links TRBV7-9 with TRBJ2-5, with 7 bases fitting TRBD1. The germline CDR1 and CDR2 sequences are SEHNR and FQNEAQ (reference sequence). Trimming removed 4 bases from V and 3 bases from J; junction bases left unmatched: 8. This CDR3 contains 15 residues. The CDR3 DNA reads as TGTGCCAGCAGCTCGACAGGGATCGTTGAAGAGACCCAGTACTTC. It is translated as CASSSTGIVEETQYF.

The rearrangement joins TRBV27 to TRBJ1-2; 10 positions match TRBD1. This CDR3 is built from 14 residues. The germline V gene has CDR1 MNHEY and CDR2 SMNVEV (reference sequence). After removal of 5 bases from V and 5 bases from J, the junction contained 5 bases not matched to a gene. CDR3 DNA sequence: TGTGCCAGCAGTCGGGACAGGGGACTATATGGCTACACCTTC. Translated, it gives CASSRDRGLYGYTF.